The clone carrying this TCR beta chain was detected many times. What it recognizes is unknown. The hyperthyroidism patients had all been newly diagnosed, and their disease duration was under 2 months. Their ages ranged from 18 to 65 years. Pregnant or lactating patients were excluded, as were those with uncontrolled infection or other autoimmune disease. The diagnoses drew upon clinical symptoms, serum thyroxine and TRAb, thyroid ultrasound and orbital computed tomography. It was RNA transcripts that yielded the amplified TCR beta CDR3 regions. Using the HTBI primer set, a first-round RT-PCR was run on the TCR CDR3. TCRdb reprocessed the multiplex PCR reads via MiXCR and lists one record per CDR3 protein. The sample has a few hundred thousand distinct CDR3 sequences; 15% to 19% are singletons. The data originate from a study of T cells in Graves' hyperthyroidism and ophthalmopathy. Study-wide points: Ophthalmopathy was distinguished from stable hyperthyroidism by 13 V-J signatures.

Trimming left V 5 bases short and J 4 bases short, with 12 bases between. Germline CDR1 reads DFQATT; CDR2 reads SNEGSKA (reference sequence). This CDR3 has 12 residues. The TCR was taken from a woman younger than 30 with Graves' hyperthyroidism. The sample was blood. The rearrangement joins TRBV20-1 to TRBJ2-7; the D gene is possibly TRBD2 (6 bases). CDR3: CSAEARGYEQYF. As DNA, the CDR3 is TGCAGTGCTGAAGCGCGGGGTTACGAGCAGTACTTC.